This T cell receptor beta chain was sequenced during a study of blood T cell repertoires in COVID-19. This clone occurred a few times. One junction end disagrees with the germline gene, perhaps due to a read error. Generated by immunoSEQ multiplex PCR, the TCRdb table keeps only in-frame clones and is missing some. The sample has around 250,000 clones, 75% to 95% seen once; the top ten hold less than 3.5%. Germline V CDR1 and CDR2: MDHEN, SYDVKM. The CDR3 sequence is 11 residues long. The genes are TRBV28 and TRBJ1-2, with a possible D match to TRBD1 (6 bases). The receptor's source is a man aged 40-55 years who had been exposed to COVID-19. What was sequenced was PBMCs or T cells enriched from blood (not recorded which). The chain's CDR3 is CASSLSGQTHF. In DNA, the CDR3 is TGTGCCAGCAGTTTATCCGGACAGACTCACTTC.